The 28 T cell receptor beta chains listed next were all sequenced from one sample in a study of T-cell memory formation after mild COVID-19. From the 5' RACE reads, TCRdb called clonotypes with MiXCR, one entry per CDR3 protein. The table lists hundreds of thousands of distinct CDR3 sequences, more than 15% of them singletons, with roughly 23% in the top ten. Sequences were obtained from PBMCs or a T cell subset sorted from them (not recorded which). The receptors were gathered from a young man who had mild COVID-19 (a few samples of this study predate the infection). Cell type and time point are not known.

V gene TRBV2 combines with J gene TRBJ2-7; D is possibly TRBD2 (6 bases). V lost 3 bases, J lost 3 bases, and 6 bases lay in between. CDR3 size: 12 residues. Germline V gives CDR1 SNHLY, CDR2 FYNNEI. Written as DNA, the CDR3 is TGTGCCAGCAGTGAGGGGGGCTACGAGCAGTACGTC. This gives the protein CASSEGGYEQYV.

The CDR3 protein is CASSPQGLAGDSYNEQFF. CDR3 nucleotide sequence: TGTGCCAGCTCACCCCAGGGACTAGCGGGGGACTCCTACAATGAGCAGTTCTTC. The V and J genes are TRBV18 and TRBJ2-1, with TRBD2 matching 14 bases. This CDR3 has 18 amino acids. Germline-derived CDR1 and CDR2 are KGHSH and LQKENI. After removal of 3 bases from V and 0 bases from J, the junction contained 4 bases not matched to a gene. Full variable domain (outside the CDR3, taken from reference TRBV18 and TRBJ2-1): NAGVMQNPRHLVRRRGQEARLRCSPMKGHSHVYWYRQLPEEGLKFMVYLQKENIIDESGMPKERFSAEFPKEGPSILRIQQVVRGDSAAYFCASSPQGLAGDSYNEQFFGPGTRLTVL.

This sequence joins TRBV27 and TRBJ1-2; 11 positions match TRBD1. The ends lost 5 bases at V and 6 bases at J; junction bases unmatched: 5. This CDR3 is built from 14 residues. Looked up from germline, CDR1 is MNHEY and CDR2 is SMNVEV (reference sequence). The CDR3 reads CASSPGQGADGYTF. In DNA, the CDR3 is TGTGCCAGCAGTCCCGGACAGGGGGCGGATGGCTACACCTTC.

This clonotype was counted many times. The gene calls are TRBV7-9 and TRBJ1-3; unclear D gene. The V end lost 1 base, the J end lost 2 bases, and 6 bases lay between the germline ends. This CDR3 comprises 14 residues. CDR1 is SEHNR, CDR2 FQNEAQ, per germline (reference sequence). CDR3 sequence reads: CASSLGRAGNTIYF. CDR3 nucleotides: TGTGCCAGCAGCTTAGGGCGCGCTGGAAACACCATATATTTT.

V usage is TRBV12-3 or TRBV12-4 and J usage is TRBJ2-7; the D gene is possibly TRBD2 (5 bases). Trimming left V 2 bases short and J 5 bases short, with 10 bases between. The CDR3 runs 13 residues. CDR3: CASSLRGSNEQYF. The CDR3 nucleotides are TGTGCCAGCAGTTTAAGAGGGTCCAACGAGCAGTACTTC.

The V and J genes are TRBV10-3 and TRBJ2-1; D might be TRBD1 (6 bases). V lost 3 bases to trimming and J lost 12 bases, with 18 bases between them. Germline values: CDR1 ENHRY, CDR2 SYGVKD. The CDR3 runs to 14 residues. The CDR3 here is CAISDRGRVSGQFF. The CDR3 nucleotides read TGTGCCATCAGTGACAGGGGACGGGTCAGTGGGCAGTTCTTC.

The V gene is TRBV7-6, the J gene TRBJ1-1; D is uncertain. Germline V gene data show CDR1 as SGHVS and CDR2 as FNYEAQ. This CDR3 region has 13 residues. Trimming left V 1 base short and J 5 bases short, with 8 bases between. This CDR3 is CASSLDGSTEAFF. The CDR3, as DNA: TGTGCCAGCAGCTTAGATGGTTCGACTGAAGCTTTCTTT.

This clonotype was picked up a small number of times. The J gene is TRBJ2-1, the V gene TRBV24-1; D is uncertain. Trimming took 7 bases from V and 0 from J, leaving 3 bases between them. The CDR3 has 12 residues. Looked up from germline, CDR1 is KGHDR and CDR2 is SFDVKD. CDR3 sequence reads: CATRGSYNEQFF. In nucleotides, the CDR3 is TGTGCCACCAGGGGCTCCTACAATGAGCAGTTCTTC.

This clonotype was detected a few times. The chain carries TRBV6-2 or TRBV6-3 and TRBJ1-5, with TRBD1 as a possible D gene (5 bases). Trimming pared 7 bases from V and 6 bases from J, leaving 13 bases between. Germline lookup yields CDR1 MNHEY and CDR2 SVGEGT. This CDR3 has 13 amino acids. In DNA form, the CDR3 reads TGTGCCAGCACCCATGGGGGGACTCAGCCCCAGCATTTT. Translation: CASTHGGTQPQHF.

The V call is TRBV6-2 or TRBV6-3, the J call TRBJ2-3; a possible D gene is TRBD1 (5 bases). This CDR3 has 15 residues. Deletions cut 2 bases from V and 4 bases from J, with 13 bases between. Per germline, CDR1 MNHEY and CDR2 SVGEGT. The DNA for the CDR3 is TGTGCCAGCAGTTACGCCAGGGTTGGGGCAGATACGCAGTATTTT. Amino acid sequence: CASSYARVGADTQYF.

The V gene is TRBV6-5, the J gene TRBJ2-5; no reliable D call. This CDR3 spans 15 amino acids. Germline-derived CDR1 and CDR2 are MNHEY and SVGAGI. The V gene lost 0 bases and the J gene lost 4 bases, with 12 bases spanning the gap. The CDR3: CASSYSLRSGETQYF. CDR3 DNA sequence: TGTGCCAGCAGTTACTCCCTGCGAAGTGGAGAGACCCAGTACTTC.

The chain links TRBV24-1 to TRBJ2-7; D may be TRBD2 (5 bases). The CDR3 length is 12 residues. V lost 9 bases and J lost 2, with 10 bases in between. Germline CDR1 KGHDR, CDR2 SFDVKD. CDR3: CATPSGTYEQYF. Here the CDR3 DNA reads TGTGCCACCCCCAGCGGTACCTACGAGCAGTACTTC.

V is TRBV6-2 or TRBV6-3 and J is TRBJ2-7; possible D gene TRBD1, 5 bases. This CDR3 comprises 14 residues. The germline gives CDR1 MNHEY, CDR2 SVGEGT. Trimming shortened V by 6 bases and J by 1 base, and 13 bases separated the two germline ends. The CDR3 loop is CASRRIGVSYEQYF. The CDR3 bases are TGTGCCAGCAGAAGAATAGGGGTATCCTACGAGCAGTACTTC.

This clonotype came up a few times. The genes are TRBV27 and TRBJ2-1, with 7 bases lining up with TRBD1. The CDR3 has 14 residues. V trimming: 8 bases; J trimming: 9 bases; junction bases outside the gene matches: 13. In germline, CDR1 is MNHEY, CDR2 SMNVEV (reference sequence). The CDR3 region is CASRHTEQGSEQFF. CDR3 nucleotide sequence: TGTGCCAGCCGACATACGGAACAGGGGAGTGAGCAGTTCTTC.

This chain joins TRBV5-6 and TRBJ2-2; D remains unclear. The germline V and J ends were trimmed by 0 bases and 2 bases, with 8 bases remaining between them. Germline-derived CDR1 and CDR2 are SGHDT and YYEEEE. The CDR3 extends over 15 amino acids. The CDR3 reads CASSLAGYNTGELFF. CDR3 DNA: TGTGCCAGCAGCTTGGCCGGATATAACACCGGGGAGCTGTTTTTT.

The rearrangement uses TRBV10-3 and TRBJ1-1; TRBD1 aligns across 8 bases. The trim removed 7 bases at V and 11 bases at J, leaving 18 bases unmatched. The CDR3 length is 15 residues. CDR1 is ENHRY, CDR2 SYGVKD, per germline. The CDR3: CAITPTVGAGGSAFF. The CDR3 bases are TGTGCCATCACTCCCACCGTGGGGGCAGGGGGCTCGGCTTTCTTT.

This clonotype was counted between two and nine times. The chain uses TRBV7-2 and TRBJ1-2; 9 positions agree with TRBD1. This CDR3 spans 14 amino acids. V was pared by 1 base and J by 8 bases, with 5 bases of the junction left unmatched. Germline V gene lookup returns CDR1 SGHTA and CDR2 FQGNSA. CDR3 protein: CASSLDRGQTGYTF. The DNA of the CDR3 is TGTGCCAGCAGCTTAGACAGGGGGCAAACGGGCTACACCTTC.

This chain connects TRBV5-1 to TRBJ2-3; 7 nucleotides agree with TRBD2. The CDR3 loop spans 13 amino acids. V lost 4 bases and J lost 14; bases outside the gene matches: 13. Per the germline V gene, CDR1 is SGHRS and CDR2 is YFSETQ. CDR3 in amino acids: CASSESGTTPRYF. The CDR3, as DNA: TGCGCCAGCAGCGAATCCGGGACTACCCCGCGGTATTTT.

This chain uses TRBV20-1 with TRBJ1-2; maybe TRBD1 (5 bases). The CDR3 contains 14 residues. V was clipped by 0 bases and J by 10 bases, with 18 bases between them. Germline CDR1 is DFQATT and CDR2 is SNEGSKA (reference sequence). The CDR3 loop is CSARDIQMGEYYTF. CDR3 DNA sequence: TGCAGTGCTAGAGATATCCAGATGGGGGAGTACTACACCTTC.

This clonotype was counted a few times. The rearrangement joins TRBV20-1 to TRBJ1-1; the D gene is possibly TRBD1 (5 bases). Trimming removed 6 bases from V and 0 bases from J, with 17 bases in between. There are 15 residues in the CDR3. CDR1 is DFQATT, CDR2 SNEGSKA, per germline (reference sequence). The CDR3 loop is CSARPGPELNTEAFF. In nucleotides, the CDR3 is TGCAGTGCCCGACCGGGACCGGAACTGAACACTGAAGCTTTCTTT.

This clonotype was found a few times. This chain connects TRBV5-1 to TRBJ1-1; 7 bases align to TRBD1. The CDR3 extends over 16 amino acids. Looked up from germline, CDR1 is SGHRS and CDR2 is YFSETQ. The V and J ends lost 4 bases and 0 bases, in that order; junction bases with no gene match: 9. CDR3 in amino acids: CASSLSGTAMNTEAFF. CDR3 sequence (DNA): TGCGCCAGCAGCCTCTCCGGGACAGCTATGAACACTGAAGCTTTCTTT.

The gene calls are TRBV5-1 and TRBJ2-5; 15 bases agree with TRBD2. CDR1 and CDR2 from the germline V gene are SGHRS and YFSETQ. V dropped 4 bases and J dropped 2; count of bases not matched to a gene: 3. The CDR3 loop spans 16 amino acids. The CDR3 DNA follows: TGCGCCAGCAGCCAGGGACTAGCGGGGGGACAAGAGACCCAGTACTTC. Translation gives CASSQGLAGGQETQYF. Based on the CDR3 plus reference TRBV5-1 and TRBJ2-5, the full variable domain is KAGVTQTPRYLIKTRGQQVTLSCSPISGHRSVSWYQQTPGQGLQFLFEYFSETQRNKGNFPGRFSGRQFSNSRSEMNVSTLELGDSALYLCASSQGLAGGQETQYFGPGTRLLVL.

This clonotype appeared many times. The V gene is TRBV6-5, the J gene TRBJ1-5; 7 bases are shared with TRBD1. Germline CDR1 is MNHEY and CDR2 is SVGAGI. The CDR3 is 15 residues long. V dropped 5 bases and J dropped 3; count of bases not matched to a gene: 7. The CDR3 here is CASSTGRGFNQPQHF. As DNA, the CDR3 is TGTGCCAGCAGTACGGGCAGGGGGTTCAATCAGCCCCAGCATTTT.

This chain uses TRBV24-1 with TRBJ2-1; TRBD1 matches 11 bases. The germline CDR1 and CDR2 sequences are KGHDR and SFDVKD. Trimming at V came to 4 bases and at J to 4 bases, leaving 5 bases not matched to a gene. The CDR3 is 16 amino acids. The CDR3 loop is CATSDSDRGRYNEQFF. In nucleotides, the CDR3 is TGTGCCACCAGTGACTCGGACAGGGGGCGGTACAATGAGCAGTTCTTC.

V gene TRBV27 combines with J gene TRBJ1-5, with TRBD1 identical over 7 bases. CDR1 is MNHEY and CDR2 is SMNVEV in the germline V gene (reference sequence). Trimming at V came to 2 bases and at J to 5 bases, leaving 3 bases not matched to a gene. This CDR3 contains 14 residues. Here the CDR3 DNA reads TGTGCCAGCAGTTTACAGGGGGGGTATCAGCCCCAGCATTTT. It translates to CASSLQGGYQPQHF.

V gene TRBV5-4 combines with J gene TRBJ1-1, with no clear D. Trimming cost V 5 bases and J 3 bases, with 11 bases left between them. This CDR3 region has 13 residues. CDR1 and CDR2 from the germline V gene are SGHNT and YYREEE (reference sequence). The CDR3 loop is CASSFTDHTEAFF. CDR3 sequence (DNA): TGTGCCAGCAGTTTTACAGACCACACTGAAGCTTTCTTT. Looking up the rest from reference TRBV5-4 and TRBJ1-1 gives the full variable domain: ETGVTQSPTHLIKTRGQQVTLRCSSQSGHNTVSWYQQALGQGPQFIFQYYREEENGRGNFPPRFSGLQFPNYSSELNVNALELDDSALYLCASSFTDHTEAFFGQGTRLTVV.

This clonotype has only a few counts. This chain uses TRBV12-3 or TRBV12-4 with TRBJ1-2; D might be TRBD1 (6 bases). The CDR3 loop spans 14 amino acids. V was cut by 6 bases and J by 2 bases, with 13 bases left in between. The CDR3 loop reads CASSPYRENYGYTF. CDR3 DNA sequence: TGTGCCAGCAGCCCCTACAGGGAGAACTATGGCTACACCTTC.

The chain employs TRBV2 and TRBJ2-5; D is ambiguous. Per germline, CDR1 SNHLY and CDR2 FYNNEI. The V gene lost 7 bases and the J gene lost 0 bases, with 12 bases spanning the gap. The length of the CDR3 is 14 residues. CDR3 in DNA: TGTGCCAGCATTGAGGACCGCCACCAAGAGACCCAGTACTTC. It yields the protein CASIEDRHQETQYF.